This passage covers 18 T cell receptor beta chains from one sample sequenced in a study of blood T cell repertoires in COVID-19. Clones were sequenced by immunoSEQ multiplex PCR, and TCRdb holds only the in-frame ones, with some missing. The sample contains about 160,000 clones, roughly 86% of which appear only once. Sequencing was carried out using peripheral blood. The receptor set was obtained from a woman between 55 and 75 years old who had recovered from COVID-19.

The rearrangement joins TRBV5-1 to TRBJ2-5, with 7 bases identical to TRBD1. CDR1 SGHRS and CDR2 YFSETQ come from the germline V gene. The J segment lost 1 base and the V segment lost 2 bases, leaving 8 bases of the junction unmatched. The CDR3 totals 16 residues. The CDR3 loop reads CASSLQGMGFQETQYF. The CDR3 DNA sequence: TGCGCCAGCAGCTTACAGGGGATGGGATTCCAAGAGACCCAGTACTTC.

The V and J genes are TRBV5-1 and TRBJ1-6, with TRBD1 identical over 7 bases. This CDR3 has 14 amino acids. Losses at the gene ends were 4 bases for V and 7 bases for J; bases not matched to a gene: 5. Germline CDR1 is SGHRS and CDR2 is YFSETQ. CDR3 nucleotide sequence: TGCGCCAGCAGCACAACAGGGGACAATTCACCCCTCCACTTT. It encodes CASSTTGDNSPLHF.

The chain couples TRBV28 to TRBJ2-3; 12 nucleotides match TRBD1. The CDR3 is 15 amino acids. CDR1 MDHEN and CDR2 SYDVKM come from the germline V gene. V lost 5 bases and J lost 2; bases outside the gene matches: 2. CDR3 loop: CASSVGQGATDTQYF. CDR3 nucleotide sequence: TGTGCCAGCAGTGTGGGACAGGGGGCCACAGATACGCAGTATTTT.

This rearrangement joins TRBV6-5 to TRBJ1-2; unclear D gene. Germline V gene sequence: CDR1 MNHEY, CDR2 SVGAGI. V shed 6 bases and J shed 5 bases, with 19 bases lying between them. This CDR3 spans 15 amino acids. This CDR3 is CASSTRGGGLYGYTF. Written as DNA, the CDR3 is TGTGCCAGCAGCACCCGGGGAGGTGGCCTATATGGCTACACCTTC.

The chain couples TRBV10-3 to TRBJ2-6, with unresolved D. Trimming pared 3 bases from V and 0 bases from J, leaving 3 bases between. Looked up from germline, CDR1 is ENHRY and CDR2 is SYGVKD. The CDR3 contains 14 residues. CDR3 residues: CAISDSSGANVLTF. The CDR3, as DNA: TGTGCCATCAGTGACAGCTCTGGGGCCAACGTCCTGACTTTC.

This clone appeared many times. V usage is TRBV7-6 and J usage is TRBJ2-5; 7 positions match TRBD1. V was clipped by 3 bases and J by 1 base; unmatched bases: 5. The CDR3 contains 15 residues. CDR1 and CDR2 from the germline V gene are SGHVS and FNYEAQ. CDR3 DNA sequence: TGTGCCAGCAGCTTCGGGACAGCCCCCCAAGAGACCCAGTACTTC. It specifies CASSFGTAPQETQYF.

V gene TRBV10-3 combines with J gene TRBJ2-7; TRBD1 might be the D (5 bases). V lost 3 bases, J lost 1 base, and 7 bases lay in between. CDR3 size: 13 residues. CDR1 is ENHRY and CDR2 is SYGVKD in the germline V gene. CDR3 DNA: TGTGCCATCAGTGACAGGGTTTCCTACGAGCAGTACTTC. Encoded protein: CAISDRVSYEQYF.

The J gene is TRBJ1-6, the V gene TRBV28; D is perhaps TRBD1 (6 bases). Trimming removed 4 bases at V and 4 bases at J, with 20 bases between. CDR1 is MDHEN and CDR2 is SYDVKM in the germline V gene. The CDR3 spans 18 residues. The CDR3 is CASSSQLPGQLYNSPLHF. In nucleotides, the CDR3 is TGTGCCAGCAGTTCCCAACTACCCGGACAGCTATATAATTCACCCCTCCACTTT. Variable domain in full (rest from reference TRBV28 and TRBJ1-6): DVKVTQSSRYLVKRTGEKVFLECVQDMDHENMFWYRQDPGLGLRLIYFSYDVKMKEKGDIPEGYSVSREKKERFSLILESASTNQTSMYLCASSSQLPGQLYNSPLHFGNGTRLTVT.

This chain joins TRBV5-6 and TRBJ1-6, with a weak D call TRBD1 (5 bases). The V and J ends lost 0 bases and 9 bases respectively, with 16 bases between them. Germline V gives CDR1 SGHDT, CDR2 YYEEEE. The CDR3 extends over 16 amino acids. For the CDR3, the DNA is TGTGCCAGCAGCTTGGTTAGCGCAGGCGGGGGTTCACCCCTCCACTTT. Translating gives CASSLVSAGGGSPLHF.

J is TRBJ2-1 and V is TRBV7-9, with TRBD2 as a possible D gene (6 bases). The CDR3 covers 14 residues. Looked up from germline, CDR1 is SEHNR and CDR2 is FQNEAQ (reference sequence). Trimming cost V 0 bases and J 3 bases, with 6 bases left between them. CDR3 sequence reads: CASSLAGGYNEQFF. The CDR3 nucleotides are TGTGCCAGCAGCTTAGCGGGGGGCTACAATGAGCAGTTCTTC.

This rearrangement joins TRBV7-9 to TRBJ2-1; possible D gene TRBD2, 6 bases. In germline, CDR1 is SEHNR, CDR2 FQNEAQ (reference sequence). V shed 5 bases and J shed 0 bases, with 11 bases lying between them. The CDR3 consists of 15 residues. The CDR3 coding sequence is TGTGCCAGCAGCGTGCGGGGTAGCTCCTACAATGAGCAGTTCTTC. This sequence encodes CASSVRGSSYNEQFF.

The chain links TRBV5-5 to TRBJ2-7, with TRBD1 matching over 9 bases. Per the germline V gene, CDR1 is SGHKS and CDR2 is YYEKEE (reference sequence). The CDR3 runs 14 residues. J lost 5 bases, V lost 4 bases, and 7 bases had no gene match. CDR3 protein: CASSTPGQGHEQYF. As DNA, the CDR3 is TGTGCCAGCAGCACACCGGGACAGGGCCACGAGCAGTACTTC.

This clone was seen a few times. Sequence at one end of the junction differs from germline and may be a read error. This chain uses TRBV3-1 (or the pseudogene TRBV3-2) with TRBJ1-5; 10 bases fit TRBD1. The CDR3 is made up of 16 amino acids. Germline V gene lookup returns CDR1 LGHDT and CDR2 YNNKEL (reference sequence). Here the CDR3 reads CASRTGGRGSIQPQHF. In DNA form, the CDR3 reads TGTGCCAGCAGGACAGGGGGCCGGGGTAGCATTCAGCCCCAGCATTTT.

The chain combines TRBV3-1 (or the pseudogene TRBV3-2) with TRBJ1-3; a possible D gene is TRBD1 (6 bases). This CDR3 is built from 17 residues. V shed 5 bases and J shed 0 bases, with 17 bases lying between them. CDR1 and CDR2 from the germline V gene are LGHDT and YNNKEL (reference sequence). This chain's CDR3 is CASSTHGGGVSGNTIYF. CDR3 DNA sequence: TGTGCCAGCAGCACCCACGGTGGGGGCGTCTCTGGAAACACCATATATTTT.

The rearrangement uses TRBV21-1 and TRBJ1-1. TRBV21-1 is an annotated pseudogene. This CDR3 has 12 amino acids. In nucleotides, the CDR3 is TGTGCCAGCATCAGGTCGGGGCGGGAGGCTTTCTTT. Its translation is CASIRSGREAFF.

This chain links TRBV10-2 with TRBJ1-2; the D gene is possibly TRBD1 (5 bases). The germline gives CDR1 WSHSY, CDR2 SAAADI. Trimming took 1 base from V and 4 from J, leaving 19 bases between them. This CDR3 contains 17 residues. The CDR3 loop is CASSEWDLKGWFYGYTF. For the CDR3, the DNA is TGCGCCAGCAGTGAGTGGGACTTAAAGGGGTGGTTCTATGGCTACACCTTC.

This chain joins TRBV28 and TRBJ1-5; D perhaps matches TRBD1 (5 bases). CDR3 length: 16 amino acids. V lost 7 bases and J lost 3, with 19 bases in between. The germline gives CDR1 MDHEN, CDR2 SYDVKM. The CDR3 protein is CASTEAPTGNNQPQHF. In nucleotides, the CDR3 is TGTGCCAGCACCGAAGCCCCTACAGGAAACAATCAGCCCCAGCATTTT.

This clone came up once. The V and J genes are TRBV4-1 and TRBJ1-4, with 9 bases identical to TRBD1. In germline, CDR1 is MGHRA, CDR2 YSYEKL. The trim removed 2 bases at V and 7 bases at J, leaving 11 bases unmatched. The CDR3 sequence is 17 residues long. CDR3 sequence (DNA): TGCGCCAGCAGCCAAAAGGTGCCGGGACAGGGTGGTGAAAAACTGTTTTTT. This translates into CASSQKVPGQGGEKLFF.